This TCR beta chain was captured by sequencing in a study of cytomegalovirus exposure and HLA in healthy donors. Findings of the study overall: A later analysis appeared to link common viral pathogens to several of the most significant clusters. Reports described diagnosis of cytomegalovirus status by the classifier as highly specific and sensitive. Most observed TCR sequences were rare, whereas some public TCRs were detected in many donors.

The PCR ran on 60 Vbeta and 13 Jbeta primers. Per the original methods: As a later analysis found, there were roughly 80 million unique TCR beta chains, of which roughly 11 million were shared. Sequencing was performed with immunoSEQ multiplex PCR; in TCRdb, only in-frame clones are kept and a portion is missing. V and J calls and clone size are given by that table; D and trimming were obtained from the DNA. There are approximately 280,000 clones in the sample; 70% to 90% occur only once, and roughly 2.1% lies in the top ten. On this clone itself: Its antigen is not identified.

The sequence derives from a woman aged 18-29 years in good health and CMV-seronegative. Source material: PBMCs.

Here the CDR3 DNA reads TGTGCCAGAAGCTTTGAGGGGGCGTATGGCTACACCTTC. This sequence encodes CARSFEGAYGYTF. V and J are TRBV5-3 and TRBJ1-2, with 7 bases matching TRBD1. TRBV5-3 is given ORF status, its function remaining uncertain. V trimming: 2 bases; J trimming: 5 bases; junction bases outside the gene matches: 3. The CDR3 sequence is 13 residues long.